These T cell receptor beta chains were read from a single sample in a study of GPR56 and killer-like receptors on CD4 memory cells. TCRdb reprocessed the reads and keeps a single row for each CDR3 protein, giving no DNA. Seen in this sample are roughly 2,000 distinct CDR3 sequences; the ten most common clones hold roughly 5.2%. The specimen sequenced was memory CD4+ T cells from blood. Source of these receptors: a human donor in good health. Each CDR3 is given with its conserved first and last residue. Each record gives: J gene, clone size, V gene, CDR3 protein. Where a row states a size, it is once, few, many or the class of an expanded clone; other rows omit it.

TRBJ1-1,medium-sized,TRBV6-5,CASSYSRYRRGAEAFF
TRBJ2-7,medium-sized,TRBV18,CASSEGLAGVWEQYF
TRBJ2-1,-,TRBV20-1,CSALRGHTTNEQFF
TRBJ2-6,-,TRBV2,CASGGERLSGANVLTF
TRBJ2-5,-,TRBV9,CASSSDVGVKTQYF
TRBJ1-3,-,TRBV20-1,CSAPIGQSGNTIYF
TRBJ2-2,-,TRBV20-1,CSARIHLAGELFF
TRBJ2-7,medium-sized,TRBV6-5,CASSPRTAMNEQYF
TRBJ2-7,-,TRBV6-1,CASRGRRSSYEQYF
TRBJ2-5,large,TRBV6-1,CASSPGPSGETQYF
TRBJ2-1,-,TRBV12-5,CASGSGALNGWQFF
TRBJ2-1,medium-sized,TRBV7-2,CASSLQGTSKGNEQFF
TRBJ2-2,-,TRBV5-1,CASSHVMSGELFF
TRBJ1-5,medium-sized,TRBV10-3,CAISTGGQPQHF
TRBJ1-2,-,TRBV14,CASSVQGNSGYTF
TRBJ2-7,medium-sized,TRBV29-1,CSVEGHGAYEQYF
TRBJ2-6,-,TRBV12-3/TRBV12-4,CATGTRGGANVLTF
TRBJ2-5,medium-sized,TRBV6-2/TRBV6-3,CASSRPPEETQYF
TRBJ2-6,large,TRBV6-1,CASRGDSTGANVLTF
TRBJ1-2,-,TRBV27,CASSPTGGGGGYTF
TRBJ2-2,large,TRBV6-2/TRBV6-3,CASSPPGTGNTGELFF
TRBJ1-2,-,TRBV12-3/TRBV12-4,CASSQNLYGYTF
TRBJ1-4,medium-sized,TRBV15,CATSPGQGFEKLFF
TRBJ1-5,medium-sized,TRBV19,CASSERRQALSNQPQHF
TRBJ2-3,-,TRBV5-4,CASSLDGGAGTDTQYF
TRBJ1-6,-,TRBV12-3/TRBV12-4,CASSLGQGKNSPLHF
TRBJ2-1,-,TRBV14,CASSPQLLAGGNNEQFF
TRBJ2-3,large,TRBV24-1,CATVGQNTDTQYF
TRBJ2-7,-,TRBV20-1,CSASPRAYEQYF
TRBJ2-1,-,TRBV28,CASSLRYEQFF
TRBJ1-5,-,TRBV20-1,CSARDGTQGRSNQPQHF
TRBJ2-3,large,TRBV7-2,CASSPTGLAGLGRNTQYF
TRBJ1-2,medium-sized,TRBV18,CASSPTYYGTENYGYTF
TRBJ2-7,medium-sized,TRBV6-5,CASSSGGKIPYEQYF
TRBJ2-2,large,TRBV24-1,CATGEFANTGELFF
TRBJ1-2,large,TRBV10-3,CAISEQEGLGYTF
TRBJ1-4,-,TRBV7-2,CASSFSGQRPRLDKKLFF
TRBJ2-3,-,TRBV4-1,CASSQDSGRDEYF
TRBJ2-4,-,TRBV12-3/TRBV12-4,CASSRQGMDIQYF
TRBJ1-2,large,TRBV6-5,CASSYQQINYGYTF
TRBJ1-5,-,TRBV19,CASSIGVGTYSNQPQHF
TRBJ1-2,medium-sized,TRBV18,CASSQGTGIYYGYTF
TRBJ2-7,medium-sized,TRBV28,CASRPPGLRLREQYF
TRBJ1-6,medium-sized,TRBV6-5,CASRIVGSPLHF